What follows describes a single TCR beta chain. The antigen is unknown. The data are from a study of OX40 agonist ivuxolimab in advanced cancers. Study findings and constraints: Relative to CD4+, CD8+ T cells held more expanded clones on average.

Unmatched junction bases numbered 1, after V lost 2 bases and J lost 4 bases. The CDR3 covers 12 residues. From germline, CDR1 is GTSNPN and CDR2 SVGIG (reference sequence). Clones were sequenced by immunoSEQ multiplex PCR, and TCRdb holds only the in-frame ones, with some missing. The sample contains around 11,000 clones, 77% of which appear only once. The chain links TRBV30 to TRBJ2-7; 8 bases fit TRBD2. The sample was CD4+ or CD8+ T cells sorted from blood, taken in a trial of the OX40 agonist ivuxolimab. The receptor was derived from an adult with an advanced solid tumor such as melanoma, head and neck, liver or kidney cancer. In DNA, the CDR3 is TGTGCCTGGAGTCGGGGGGGATACGAGCAGTACTTC. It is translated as CAWSRGGYEQYF.